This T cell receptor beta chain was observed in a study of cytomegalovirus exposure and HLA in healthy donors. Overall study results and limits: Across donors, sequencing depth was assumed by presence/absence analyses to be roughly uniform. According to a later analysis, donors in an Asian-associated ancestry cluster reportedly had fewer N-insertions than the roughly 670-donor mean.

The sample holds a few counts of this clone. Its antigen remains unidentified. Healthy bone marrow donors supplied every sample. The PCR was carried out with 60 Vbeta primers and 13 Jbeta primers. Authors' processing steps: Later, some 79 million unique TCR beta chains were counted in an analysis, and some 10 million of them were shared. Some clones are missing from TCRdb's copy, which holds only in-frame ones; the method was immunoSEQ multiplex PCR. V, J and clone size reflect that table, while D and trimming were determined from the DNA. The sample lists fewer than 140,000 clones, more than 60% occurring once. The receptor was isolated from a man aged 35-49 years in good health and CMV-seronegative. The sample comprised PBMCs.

The CDR3 DNA follows: TGTGCCAGCAGGACTACAGGGGGTGGAAGTGGCTACACCTTC. Protein product: CASRTTGGGSGYTF. V gene TRBV6-1 combines with J gene TRBJ1-2; 8 nucleotides match TRBD1. CDR3 length equals 14 residues. The V segment lost 6 bases and the J segment 7 bases; nucleotides outside the gene matches: 10. Germline lookup yields CDR1 MNHNS and CDR2 SASEGT.